This TCR beta chain was found in a study of siplizumab effects on memory and regulatory T cells. Whole-study results and caveats: The authors mapped only a minor fraction of alloreactive clones to unstimulated subsets. In siplizumab cultures, the suppressive function of proliferating Tregs remained unconfirmed.

About this clone itself: Its specificity is not known.

Roughly 95,000 TCR templates per sample were assayed. Measured with immunoSEQ multiplex PCR; TCRdb has only the in-frame clones, and not every one. Of roughly 100,000 clones in the sample, roughly nine tenths are singletons; the top ten hold around 1.1%. Germline V gene lookup returns CDR1 SEHNR and CDR2 FQNEAQ (reference sequence). The V and J ends lost 5 bases and 5 bases respectively, with 18 bases between them. This CDR3 has 16 amino acids. This sequence originates from a human donor in good health. J is TRBJ1-4 and V is TRBV7-9; the D gene is possibly TRBD1 (5 bases). The sample consisted of CD4+ T cells sorted from blood. CDR3 nucleotides: TGTGCCAGCAGCCCCTCCTTGGCAGGGCGGAATGAAAAACTGTTTTTT. This codes for CASSPSLAGRNEKLFF.